Below, 31 T cell receptor beta chains from the same sample are listed, as sequenced in a study of cytomegalovirus exposure and HLA in healthy donors. Vbeta (60) and Jbeta (13) primers were used in the PCR. TCRdb keeps only in-frame clones here, not all; method: immunoSEQ multiplex PCR. This table has under 200,000 clones, less than 90% appearing once. The specimen was PBMCs. Receptors were obtained from a man between 25 and 39 years old in good health and CMV-seronegative.

The chain joins TRBV5-6 to TRBJ1-5; 7 bases agree with TRBD1. Trimming cost V 0 bases and J 5 bases; bases outside gene matches: 5. This CDR3 comprises 15 residues. Germline loops: CDR1 SGHDT, CDR2 YYEEEE. The CDR3 region has the DNA TGTGCCAGCAGCTTGGCAGACAGGGTGGATCAGCCCCAGCATTTT. It translates to CASSLADRVDQPQHF.

The chain joins TRBV7-5 to TRBJ1-1; TRBD1 reflects the table's D call only, with no check against the DNA. TRBV7-5 is designated a pseudogene. This CDR3 region has 15 residues. Here the CDR3 reads CSRSLRRRGRAEAFF. CDR3 sequence (DNA): TGTTCCAGAAGCTTAAGGAGAAGGGGGAGAGCTGAAGCTTTCTTT.

This clone was recorded a few times. The CDR3 DNA reads TGTGCCAGCAGCCAAGAAGGGCCTGGTCGGCTAGCGGAGTACAATGAGCAGTTCTTC. Protein: CASSQEGPGRLAEYNEQFF. V gene TRBV14 combines with J gene TRBJ2-1, with TRBD2 identical over 7 bases. Germline V gene lookup returns CDR1 SGHDN and CDR2 FVKESK. This CDR3 has 19 residues. J gave up 4 bases and V 0 bases, and 15 bases lay outside the gene matches.

CDR3 protein: CASSQEEGGFSYEQYF. For the CDR3, the DNA is TGCGCCAGCAGCCAAGAAGAGGGAGGGTTCTCCTACGAGCAGTACTTC. This rearrangement joins TRBV4-1 to TRBJ2-7, with TRBD2 identical over 7 bases. J was trimmed by 0 bases and V by 0 bases; bases with no gene match: 5. The CDR3 length is 16 residues. Germline assignment: CDR1 MGHRA and CDR2 YSYEKL.

The rearrangement uses TRBV7-8 and TRBJ1-2; 7 bases agree with TRBD1. With 5 bases clipped from V and 3 bases from J, the junction kept 12 bases outside the gene matches. This CDR3 has 16 amino acids. The germline CDR1 and CDR2 sequences are SGHVS and FQNEAQ. The CDR3 sequence is CASSPTEGASDYGYTF. In DNA, the CDR3 is TGTGCCAGCAGCCCGACGGAGGGGGCGTCTGACTATGGCTACACCTTC. Based on the CDR3 plus reference TRBV7-8 and TRBJ1-2, the full variable domain is GAGVSQSPRYKVAKRGQDVALRCDPISGHVSLFWYQQALGQGPEFLTYFQNEAQLDKSGLPSDRFFAERPEGSVSTLKIQRTQQEDSAVYLCASSPTEGASDYGYTFGSGTRLTVV.

The V gene is TRBV5-1, the J gene TRBJ2-2, with D possibly TRBD1 on 5 matching bases. Germline assignment: CDR1 SGHRS and CDR2 YFSETQ. This CDR3 comprises 11 residues. The V and J ends lost 8 bases and 6 bases respectively, with 8 bases between them. The CDR3 spells CASWGSGELFF. CDR3 in DNA: TGCGCCAGTTGGGGCTCCGGGGAGCTGTTTTTT.

Points on this clone: Other DNA sequences in the sample encode the same CDR3. The chain is built from TRBV13 and TRBJ1-2; possibly TRBD1 for D (6 bases). The CDR3 is 13 residues long. In germline, CDR1 is PRHDT, CDR2 FYEKMQ (reference sequence). Trimming took off 6 bases at V and 7 bases at J, with 15 bases between the two ends. The CDR3 is CASSTRGSGGYTF. The CDR3 region has the DNA TGTGCCAGCAGTACTAGGGGGTCGGGTGGCTACACCTTC.

The rearrangement uses TRBV2 and TRBJ2-2; 7 bases align to TRBD2. The ends lost 8 bases at V and 3 bases at J; junction bases unmatched: 6. Per the germline V gene, CDR1 is SNHLY and CDR2 is FYNNEI. The CDR3 runs to 14 residues. The CDR3 is CASRRLAHTGELFF. In DNA, the CDR3 is TGTGCCAGCCGGCGACTAGCCCACACCGGGGAGCTGTTTTTT.

V usage is TRBV6-1 and J usage is TRBJ2-2; 9 nucleotides line up with TRBD1. The V gene's germline CDR1 is MNHNS and CDR2 SASEGT. This CDR3 has 14 amino acids. The ends lost 10 bases at V and 6 bases at J; junction bases unmatched: 9. In DNA, the CDR3 is TGTGCCATCTTGGACAGGGGCAAACCCGGGGAGCTGTTTTTT. It codes for CAILDRGKPGELFF.

This clone was counted a single time. The chain links TRBV5-1 to TRBJ2-1; tentatively, D is TRBD2 (5 bases). The germline CDR1 and CDR2 sequences are SGHRS and YFSETQ. This CDR3 region has 14 residues. V was clipped by 2 bases and J by 7 bases, with 13 bases between them. The CDR3 region is CASSLDSSINEQFF. Here the CDR3 DNA reads TGCGCCAGCAGCTTAGATTCTAGCATTAATGAGCAGTTCTTC. Supplemented by reference TRBV5-1 and TRBJ2-1, the full variable domain reads KAGVTQTPRYLIKTRGQQVTLSCSPISGHRSVSWYQQTPGQGLQFLFEYFSETQRNKGNFPGRFSGRQFSNSRSEMNVSTLELGDSALYLCASSLDSSINEQFFGPGTRLTVL.

The chain joins TRBV7-6 to TRBJ2-2, with D hard to call. Trimming took 3 bases from V and 2 from J, leaving 7 bases between them. From germline, CDR1 is SGHVS and CDR2 FNYEAQ. The CDR3 spans 14 residues. As DNA, the CDR3 is TGTGCCAGCAGCTTCGGAGCAAACACCGGGGAGCTGTTTTTT. Protein product: CASSFGANTGELFF.

The chain combines TRBV11-3 with TRBJ1-4; TRBD1 is a possible D gene (6 bases). Between the trimmed V and J ends, which lost 5 bases and 10 bases, there was a span of 14 bases. The germline V gene has CDR1 SGHNT and CDR2 YENEEA. The CDR3 extends over 13 amino acids. CDR3 bases: TGTGCCAGCAGCCTTCCAGGGGATAGAAAACTGTTTTTT. Encoded protein: CASSLPGDRKLFF.

The V and J genes are TRBV30 and TRBJ2-3, with D maybe TRBD1 (6 bases). CDR1 and CDR2 from the germline V gene are GTSNPN and SVGIG (reference sequence). The CDR3 is 13 residues long. Trimming removed 3 bases from V and 4 bases from J, with 11 bases in between. The CDR3 sequence is CAWRDSSPDTQYF. The CDR3 DNA reads as TGTGCCTGGAGGGACAGTTCACCAGATACGCAGTATTTT.

V is TRBV28 and J is TRBJ1-5, with D possibly matching TRBD1 (6 bases). Looked up from germline, CDR1 is MDHEN and CDR2 is SYDVKM. The CDR3 consists of 11 residues. V lost 6 bases to trimming and J lost 10 bases, with 10 bases between them. The CDR3 here is CASSRRGPQHF. DNA of the CDR3: TGTGCCAGCAGCCGCAGGGGACCCCAGCATTTT.

The chain couples TRBV30 to TRBJ2-7; D remains unclear. The CDR3 spans 12 residues. V was clipped by 1 base and J by 12 bases, with 16 bases between them. CDR1 is GTSNPN and CDR2 is SVGIG in the germline V gene (reference sequence). The CDR3 DNA is TGTGCCTGGAGTGGTTCCAACCCGGGTAGGTACTTC. This encodes CAWSGSNPGRYF. Using reference TRBV30 and TRBJ2-7 for the parts outside the CDR3, the full variable domain is SQTIHQWPATLVQPVGSPLSLECTVEGTSNPNLYWYRQAAGRGLQLLFYSVGIGQISSEVPQNLSASRPQDRQFILSSKKLLLSDSGFYLCAWSGSNPGRYFGPGTRLTVT.

The chain has TRBV11-2 and TRBJ2-3; 7 bases map to TRBD2. Germline CDR1 SGHAT, CDR2 FQNNGV. The V gene end was trimmed by 7 bases and the J gene end by 4 bases; junction bases not matched to a gene: 2. The CDR3 loop spans 12 amino acids. The CDR3 nucleotides read TGTGCCAGCACTCGGGGGGCAGATACGCAGTATTTT. This encodes CASTRGADTQYF.

The chain joins TRBV29-1 to TRBJ2-1; D may be TRBD1 (5 bases). Trimming pared 3 bases from V and 8 bases from J, leaving 11 bases between. The CDR3 is 12 residues long. The germline V gene has CDR1 SQVTM and CDR2 ANQGSEA. The CDR3 nucleotides read TGCAGCGTTGACGGCAGGGTGCATGAGCAGTTCTTC. Residues: CSVDGRVHEQFF.

The chain employs TRBV5-8 and TRBJ2-5, with D possibly TRBD1 on 6 matching bases. The germline V gene encodes CDR1 SGHTS and CDR2 YDEGEE. The CDR3 spans 13 residues. The V end lost 4 bases, the J end lost 2 bases, and 9 bases lay between the germline ends. The CDR3 DNA reads TGTGCCAGCAGCCCGGACAGACAAGAGACCCAGTACTTC. Translated, it gives CASSPDRQETQYF.

V usage is TRBV7-2 and J usage is TRBJ1-1; tentative D call: TRBD1 (5 bases). V lost 5 bases and J 4 bases, leaving 17 bases between the germline ends. CDR1 and CDR2 (germline): SGHTA, FQGNSA. The CDR3 runs 15 residues. CDR3 sequence (DNA): TGTGCCAGCAGCGCCCTGGGGGGGGTAATCACTGAAGCTTTCTTT. As protein: CASSALGGVITEAFF.

The chain recombines TRBV29-1 with TRBJ2-6, with 9 bases lining up with TRBD2. The CDR3 contains 18 residues. Looked up from germline, CDR1 is SQVTM and CDR2 is ANQGSEA. V shed 6 bases, J shed 0 bases, and the junction held 12 bases outside the gene matches. The CDR3 sequence: CSVAFGTSPSSGANVLTF. The DNA of the CDR3 is TGCAGCGTCGCGTTCGGGACTAGCCCAAGCTCTGGGGCCAACGTCCTGACTTTC.

V is TRBV29-1 and J is TRBJ2-7; tentatively, D is TRBD2 (7 bases). From germline, CDR1 is SQVTM and CDR2 ANQGSEA. Deletions cut 0 bases from V and 3 bases from J, with 12 bases between. This CDR3 spans 14 amino acids. The DNA of the CDR3 is TGCAGCGTTGAAGACAGGGGAGGGCTCTACGAGCAGTACTTC. Its translation: CSVEDRGGLYEQYF.

This chain joins TRBV30 and TRBJ2-5; 13 nucleotides line up with TRBD2. J gave up 7 bases and V 0 bases, and 5 bases lay outside the gene matches. CDR3 length equals 15 residues. CDR1 and CDR2 from the germline V gene are GTSNPN and SVGIG (reference sequence). The CDR3 nucleotides are TGTGCCTGGAGTGTAACTAGCGGGGGGGCGGGGACCCAGTACTTC. This gives the protein CAWSVTSGGAGTQYF.

The chain is built from TRBV2 and TRBJ1-1, with 8 bases identical to TRBD1. V was clipped by 2 bases and J by 4 bases; unmatched bases: 3. The CDR3 contains 14 residues. Germline V gene lookup returns CDR1 SNHLY and CDR2 FYNNEI. This CDR3 reads CASSERQGSTEAFF. CDR3 nucleotides: TGTGCCAGCAGTGAAAGACAGGGGAGCACTGAAGCTTTCTTT.

The chain links TRBV5-4 to TRBJ2-7, with D possibly TRBD2 on 5 matching bases. The CDR3 runs 13 residues. Trimming removed 4 bases from V and 7 bases from J, with 15 bases in between. Germline assignment: CDR1 SGHNT and CDR2 YYREEE (reference sequence). The DNA of the CDR3 is TGTGCCAGCAGCCAGAAGGGAGCTTATGAGCAGTACTTC. It encodes CASSQKGAYEQYF.

This clone was found a few times. V is TRBV27 and J is TRBJ1-2; 11 bases line up with TRBD1. The germline gives CDR1 MNHEY, CDR2 SMNVEV (reference sequence). The J segment lost 0 bases and the V segment lost 2 bases, leaving 20 bases of the junction unmatched. The CDR3 length is 22 residues. This CDR3 is CASSLRLAITGTGGATNYGYTF. The CDR3 nucleotides read TGTGCCAGCAGTTTACGCCTCGCTATTACCGGGACAGGGGGAGCAACTAACTATGGCTACACCTTC.

This clone was seen only a few times. The chain uses TRBV27 and TRBJ2-1; D is possibly TRBD1 (6 bases). CDR3 length equals 14 residues. CDR1 and CDR2 (germline): MNHEY, SMNVEV (reference sequence). V lost 1 base and J lost 3, with 7 bases in between. CDR3 protein: CASSLLGGYNEQFF. The CDR3 DNA follows: TGTGCCAGCAGTTTATTAGGGGGCTACAATGAGCAGTTCTTC.

V gene TRBV6-5 combines with J gene TRBJ2-7, with D unclear. The V gene lost 5 bases and the J gene lost 0 bases, with 11 bases spanning the gap. This CDR3 is built from 14 residues. From germline, CDR1 is MNHEY and CDR2 SVGAGI. CDR3 nucleotides: TGTGCCAGCAGTGCCCTCGGGTTCTCCTACGAGCAGTACTTC. It translates to CASSALGFSYEQYF.

V and J are TRBV2 and TRBJ2-7; TRBD1 matches 10 bases. Per the germline V gene, CDR1 is SNHLY and CDR2 is FYNNEI. The CDR3 length is 16 residues. With 6 bases clipped from V and 0 bases from J, the junction kept 8 bases outside the gene matches. The CDR3 sequence is CASRPGTGVGSYEQYF. The DNA for the CDR3 is TGTGCCAGCAGACCCGGGACAGGGGTCGGCTCCTACGAGCAGTACTTC. The full variable domain, in which reference TRBV2 and TRBJ2-7 provide the parts outside the CDR3, is EPEVTQTPSHQVTQMGQEVILRCVPISNHLYFYWYRQILGQKVEFLVSFYNNEISEKSEIFDDQFSVERPDGSNFTLKIRSTKLEDSAMYFCASRPGTGVGSYEQYFGPGTRLTVT.

The chain couples TRBV7-8 to TRBJ1-5, with 7 bases identical to TRBD1. Germline V gives CDR1 SGHVS, CDR2 FQNEAQ. V lost 6 bases and J lost 2; bases outside the gene matches: 13. The CDR3 has 17 residues. CDR3 region: CASSIWGTGTGNQPQHF. DNA for the CDR3: TGTGCCAGCAGTATATGGGGGACCGGGACAGGCAATCAGCCCCAGCATTTT.

This rearrangement joins TRBV7-9 to TRBJ2-5; D gene unclear. Gene TRBJ2-7 matches the end of the DNA better, so the J call may be wrong. In germline, CDR1 is SEHNR, CDR2 FQNEAQ (reference sequence). CDR3 size: 18 residues. The chain's CDR3 is CASSLGWSSYQYSYEQYF. In nucleotides, the CDR3 is TGTGCCAGCAGCCTAGGGTGGAGTTCGTATCAGTACTCCTACGAGCAGTACTTC.

The chain joins TRBV6-1 to TRBJ1-5; D ambiguous. Germline V lookup: CDR1 MNHNS, CDR2 SASEGT. The CDR3 extends over 15 amino acids. V gave up 3 bases and J gave up 0 bases, with 9 bases separating them. CDR3 DNA: TGTGCCAGCAGTGATCAGGTGATTAGCAATCAGCCCCAGCATTTT. Protein: CASSDQVISNQPQHF.